This is a list of T cell receptor beta chains from one sample in a study of T cells in Graves' hyperthyroidism and ophthalmopathy. TCRdb re-called the multiplex PCR reads with MiXCR, one entry per CDR3 protein. Here the sample spans hundreds of thousands of distinct CDR3 sequences, over 35% being singletons. Sequencing was performed on blood. The receptor source for this set is a woman in her thirties or forties with Graves' hyperthyroidism. Both conserved end residues are part of each CDR3. D genes are given only for firm matches. Some rows mark clone size as missing; the rest say once, few, many or name a class of expanded clone.

j_call: TRBJ1-1
d_call: NA
v_call: TRBV12-3/TRBV12-4
clone_size: many
cdr3_nt: TGTGCCAGCAGCCAGGGACGGGAGGGGGAAGCTTTCTTT
cdr3_aa: CASSQGREGEAFF

j_call: TRBJ1-5
d_call: NA
v_call: TRBV10-3
clone_size: many
cdr3_nt: TGTGCCATCAGTGACGGGTTAAGGGCCCAGCCCCAGCATTTT
cdr3_aa: CAISDGLRAQPQHF

j_call: TRBJ1-2
d_call: TRBD1
v_call: TRBV7-2
clone_size: many
cdr3_nt: TGTGCCAGCAGCTCCCGGGACAGCAACTATGGCTACACCTTC
cdr3_aa: CASSSRDSNYGYTF

j_call: TRBJ1-1
d_call: NA
v_call: TRBV7-9
clone_size: many
cdr3_nt: TGTGCCAGCAGCTCCCTTCAGTCGACAGAGAACACTGAAGCTTTCTTT
cdr3_aa: CASSSLQSTENTEAFF

j_call: TRBJ2-5
d_call: NA
v_call: TRBV24-1
clone_size: NA
cdr3_nt: TGTGCCACCAGTGAAAATGACAGCGGCGAACAGCCCCAGTACTTC
cdr3_aa: CATSENDSGEQPQYF

j_call: TRBJ2-7
d_call: NA
v_call: TRBV7-2
clone_size: few
cdr3_nt: TGTGCCAGCAGCTTCAGGCCCCACGAGCAGTACTTC
cdr3_aa: CASSFRPHEQYF

j_call: TRBJ1-2
d_call: TRBD1
v_call: TRBV7-9
clone_size: many
cdr3_nt: TGTGCCAGCAGCCCAATAGGGACAGGTCCCGCTGGCTACACCTTC
cdr3_aa: CASSPIGTGPAGYTF

j_call: TRBJ1-4
d_call: TRBD1
v_call: TRBV2
clone_size: NA
cdr3_nt: TGTGCCAGCAGTGAACCACAGGGGGGAACTAATGAAAAACTGTTTTTT
cdr3_aa: CASSEPQGGTNEKLFF

j_call: TRBJ1-5
d_call: NA
v_call: TRBV7-2
clone_size: NA
cdr3_nt: TGTGCCAGCAGCTTAGTCGGAGGGTCAGGGCTAAATCAGCCCCAGCATTTT
cdr3_aa: CASSLVGGSGLNQPQHF

j_call: TRBJ1-6
d_call: TRBD1
v_call: TRBV7-2
clone_size: many
cdr3_nt: TGTGCCAGCAGCTACGGACAGGGGAGTAGGTCACCCCTCCACTTT
cdr3_aa: CASSYGQGSRSPLHF

j_call: TRBJ1-2
d_call: TRBD1
v_call: TRBV6-5
clone_size: few
cdr3_nt: TGTGCCAGCAGTTACTCGGTGCTCGGGACAGGAGGCGGCTACACCTTC
cdr3_aa: CASSYSVLGTGGGYTF

j_call: TRBJ2-5
d_call: TRBD2
v_call: TRBV7-3
clone_size: few
cdr3_nt: TGTGCCAGCAGCCGCAGACTAGCGGGGGGACAAGAGACCCAGTACTTC
cdr3_aa: CASSRRLAGGQETQYF

j_call: TRBJ1-1
d_call: TRBD1
v_call: TRBV9
clone_size: NA
cdr3_nt: TGTGCCAGCAGCCCCTGGGACAGGGTAAACACTGAAGCTTTCTTT
cdr3_aa: CASSPWDRVNTEAFF

j_call: TRBJ2-5
d_call: TRBD2
v_call: TRBV12-3/TRBV12-4
clone_size: NA
cdr3_nt: TGTGCCAGCAGTTTAGGGCTAGCGGTTAGGGAGACCCAGTACTTC
cdr3_aa: CASSLGLAVRETQYF

j_call: TRBJ2-7
d_call: NA
v_call: TRBV28
clone_size: NA
cdr3_nt: TGTGCCAGCAGTTTTGGAATGGGACGAGACGAGCAGTACTTC
cdr3_aa: CASSFGMGRDEQYF

j_call: TRBJ1-2
d_call: TRBD1
v_call: TRBV5-4
clone_size: NA
cdr3_nt: TGTGCCAGCAGCGTGGACAGGGGGCGCACGGTCTATGGCTACACCTTC
cdr3_aa: CASSVDRGRTVYGYTF

j_call: TRBJ1-2
d_call: NA
v_call: TRBV15
clone_size: many
cdr3_nt: TGTGCCACCAGTGGTACAGCCAACTGGGGAGGCTACACCTTC
cdr3_aa: CATSGTANWGGYTF

j_call: TRBJ1-1
d_call: NA
v_call: TRBV10-2
clone_size: NA
cdr3_nt: TGCGCCAGCAGTTCGGGCCCGTCCCGGCCAGATGCTGAAGCTTTCTTT
cdr3_aa: CASSSGPSRPDAEAFF

j_call: TRBJ1-2
d_call: TRBD1
v_call: TRBV5-5
clone_size: NA
cdr3_nt: TGTGCCAGCAGCTTCCAGGGGGATGGCTATGGCTACACCTTC
cdr3_aa: CASSFQGDGYGYTF

j_call: TRBJ2-2
d_call: TRBD2
v_call: TRBV7-9
clone_size: NA
cdr3_nt: TGTGCCAGCAGCGTAGAAGGGCCGACGGGAGGGAGCGGGGAGCTGTTTTTT
cdr3_aa: CASSVEGPTGGSGELFF

j_call: TRBJ1-5
d_call: NA
v_call: TRBV29-1
clone_size: many
cdr3_nt: TGCAGCGTTGGCAGGGAAGCAGGTCAGCCCCAGCATTTT
cdr3_aa: CSVGREAGQPQHF

j_call: TRBJ2-7
d_call: TRBD2
v_call: TRBV29-1
clone_size: once
cdr3_nt: TGCAGCGTGGGACTAGCGGCCCCCCCGTTCTACGAGCAGTACTTC
cdr3_aa: CSVGLAAPPFYEQYF

j_call: TRBJ1-1
d_call: NA
v_call: TRBV11-3
clone_size: few
cdr3_nt: TGTGCCAGCAGCTTAGATGTGGCAGGGGAAGGAAGGGCCACTGAAGCTTTCTTT
cdr3_aa: CASSLDVAGEGRATEAFF

j_call: TRBJ1-5
d_call: NA
v_call: TRBV6-6
clone_size: many
cdr3_nt: TGTGCCAGCATGGAGGGGAATCAGCCCCAGCATTTT
cdr3_aa: CASMEGNQPQHF